A single sample is the source of the 6 T cell receptor beta chains below, sequenced in a study of immune characterization of retroperitoneal liposarcoma. TCRdb redid the calling of the PCR reads with MiXCR, one entry per CDR3 protein. The sample records some 2,900 distinct CDR3 sequences, around 45% being singletons. The sample comprised tumor tissue. These receptors were collected from a male donor with retroperitoneal liposarcoma.

This clonotype was counted once. The DNA is omitted, as the CDR3 cannot be located on it reliably, and the CDR3 follows TCRdb's listing. The V call is TRBV6-1, the J call TRBJ1-2; the table's D call TRBD1 went unverified against the DNA. CDR1 and CDR2 (germline): MNHNS, SASEGT. The CDR3 spans 14 residues, counting both ends. This CDR3 reads CASSGFGQGSHVTF.

This chain joins TRBV11-3 and TRBJ2-5, with D possibly being TRBD1 (6 bases). CDR3 length equals 15 residues. V lost 5 bases, J lost 0 bases, and 13 bases lay in between. Germline-derived CDR1 and CDR2 are SGHNT and YENEEA. The CDR3 nucleotides are TGTGCCAGCAGCCGGACAGACTGGAACCAAGAGACCCAGTACTTC. Its protein product is CASSRTDWNQETQYF.

V gene TRBV11-1 combines with J gene TRBJ2-1; the D is unclear. Looked up from germline, CDR1 is SGHAT and CDR2 is FQDESV (reference sequence). V lost 4 bases, J lost 13 bases, and 20 bases lay in between. The CDR3 has 14 residues. CDR3 coding DNA: TGTGCCAGCAGCTGGTTGGGGTACCAAGAGACCCAGTTCTTC. It yields the protein CASSWLGYQETQFF.

This clonotype was counted only a few times. V and J are TRBV7-8 and TRBJ2-3; D unresolved. CDR1 is SGHVS and CDR2 is FQNEAQ in the germline V gene. This CDR3 spans 15 amino acids. V was trimmed by 7 bases and J by 4 bases, leaving 18 bases between them. CDR3 region: CASTHGTVGADTQYF. CDR3 sequence (DNA): TGTGCCAGCACCCATGGTACGGTTGGCGCAGATACGCAGTATTTT.

The J gene is TRBJ2-6, the V gene TRBV6-1, with D unclear. The germline V gene encodes CDR1 MNHNS and CDR2 SASEGT. The CDR3 is made up of 13 amino acids. V lost 8 bases to trimming and J lost 0 bases, with 5 bases between them. DNA of the CDR3: TGTGCCAGCGTAAGCTCTGGGGCCAACGTCCTGACTTTC. Amino acids: CASVSSGANVLTF.

The chain combines TRBV27 with TRBJ2-5, with 9 bases that match TRBD2. In germline, CDR1 is MNHEY, CDR2 SMNVEV (reference sequence). The ends lost 4 bases at V and 5 bases at J; junction bases unmatched: 8. The CDR3 has 15 amino acids. This chain's CDR3 is CASSSGAGGHETQYF. The CDR3 DNA sequence: TGTGCCAGCAGTTCGGGGGCGGGAGGGCATGAGACCCAGTACTTC.